This T cell receptor beta chain was captured in a study of T cell changes during pregnancy in multiple sclerosis. The data were produced by immunoSEQ multiplex PCR, yet TCRdb's version contains in-frame clones alone and is incomplete. The data hold about 50,000 clones, with 94% observed a single time. The receptor's source is a female donor with multiple sclerosis, enrolled in a pregnancy study. The material sequenced was CD8+ T cells from peripheral blood mononuclear cells, taken before pregnancy.

CDR3 nucleotide sequence: TGTGCCAGCAGCTTACTGGGCGTGAACACTGAAGCTTTCTTT. It encodes CASSLLGVNTEAFF. This chain connects TRBV7-9 to TRBJ1-1; D gene uncertain. The V gene's germline CDR1 is SEHNR and CDR2 FQNEAQ (reference sequence). CDR3 size: 14 residues. V lost 2 bases and J 0 bases, leaving 7 bases between the germline ends.